This T cell receptor (beta chain) was retrieved from a study of T-cell reconstitution after alpha-beta-depleted transplantation in children. This clonotype was seen a handful of times. The antigen is not known. TCRbeta library construction was performed incorporating unique molecular identifiers. From the PCR reads, TCRdb called clonotypes with MiXCR, one entry per CDR3 protein. The profile shows 450,000 to 700,000 distinct CDR3 sequences, about a quarter of them singletons. The germline V gene encodes CDR1 ENHRY and CDR2 SYGVKD. The V segment lost 6 bases and the J segment 2 bases; nucleotides outside the gene matches: 13. The CDR3 has 16 residues. Study results and limitations: When one year had passed after transplant, most T-cell counts and diversity came from newly produced T cells. Some patients' high day-60 TCRbeta diversity was attributed to recipient cells surviving conditioning.

This receptor was obtained from a boy in the first two years of life with Wiskott-Aldrich syndrome, due to receive a stem cell transplant. The sequences come from PBMCs, collected before TCRalphabeta/CD19-depleted stem cell transplant. V and J are TRBV10-3 and TRBJ2-7; 7 positions agree with TRBD2. The CDR3 region has the DNA TGTGCCATCAGGGCGGGCGGGAGTAGCTTGACCTACGAGCAGTACTTC. Translation: CAIRAGGSSLTYEQYF.